The clone carrying this TCR beta chain came up a few times. A far larger clone is one nucleotide away, so this likely arose from a read error. The sample originates from a study of low-dose radiotherapy and immunotherapy resistance in tumors. Turning to the study itself: Treatment of Cohort 2 consisted of 1 Gy per fraction every two weeks, amounting to 13 Gy over 26 weeks.

Germline CDR1 ENHRY, CDR2 SYGVKD. Trimming stripped 3 bases from V and 6 bases from J, with 14 bases between. This CDR3 spans 14 amino acids. The time point here: before trial treatment. It was nivolumab, ipilimumab, aspirin, low-dose cyclophosphamide and low-dose radiotherapy that donors received. With TRAV- and TRBV-specific primers, first-strand cDNA was made, covering the alpha and beta chains. Using a constant-region primer together with a V-primer adapter, TCRs were subjected to 20 PCR cycles of amplification. TCRdb ran MiXCR on the reads and lists one entry per CDR3 protein. The sample records 60,000 to 90,000 distinct CDR3 sequences, around 30% being singletons.

The sequencing used PBMCs, collected before treatment. V and J are TRBV10-3 and TRBJ1-2, with D possibly being TRBD1 (5 bases). The sequence was obtained from a female donor with ovarian cancer. This CDR3 reads CAISEKAGKDGYTF. DNA of the CDR3: TGTGCCATCAGTGAAAAGGCAGGGAAGGATGGCTACACCTTC.